Sequencing of this T cell receptor (beta chain) was carried out in a study of cytomegalovirus exposure and HLA in healthy donors. Study outcomes and limitations: Investigators reported 150 to 200 TCR beta chains as tied to cytomegalovirus. In vitro checks showed that three CMV-associated chains really do target CMV antigens.

The V gene's germline CDR1 is ENHRY and CDR2 SYGVKD. The CDR3 is 15 residues long. The junction had 11 bases not matched to a gene; V was cut back by 3 bases and J by 6 bases. The donors were members of the validation cohort comprising approximately 120 subjects, separate from the approximately 630-subject first cohort. As to this clone: The antigen remains undetermined.

Produced via immunoSEQ multiplex PCR; TCRdb's table is partial and in-frame only. The sample records more than 70,000 clones, about 95% being singletons. The sequenced sample was PBMCs. V usage is TRBV10-3 and J usage is TRBJ2-7; 7 positions match TRBD1. The TCR was taken from a man younger than 35 in good health and CMV-seropositive. CDR3 nucleotides: TGTGCCATCAGTGATGGGGGAAGGGACAGCCTCGAGCAGTACTTC. Translation gives CAISDGGRDSLEQYF.